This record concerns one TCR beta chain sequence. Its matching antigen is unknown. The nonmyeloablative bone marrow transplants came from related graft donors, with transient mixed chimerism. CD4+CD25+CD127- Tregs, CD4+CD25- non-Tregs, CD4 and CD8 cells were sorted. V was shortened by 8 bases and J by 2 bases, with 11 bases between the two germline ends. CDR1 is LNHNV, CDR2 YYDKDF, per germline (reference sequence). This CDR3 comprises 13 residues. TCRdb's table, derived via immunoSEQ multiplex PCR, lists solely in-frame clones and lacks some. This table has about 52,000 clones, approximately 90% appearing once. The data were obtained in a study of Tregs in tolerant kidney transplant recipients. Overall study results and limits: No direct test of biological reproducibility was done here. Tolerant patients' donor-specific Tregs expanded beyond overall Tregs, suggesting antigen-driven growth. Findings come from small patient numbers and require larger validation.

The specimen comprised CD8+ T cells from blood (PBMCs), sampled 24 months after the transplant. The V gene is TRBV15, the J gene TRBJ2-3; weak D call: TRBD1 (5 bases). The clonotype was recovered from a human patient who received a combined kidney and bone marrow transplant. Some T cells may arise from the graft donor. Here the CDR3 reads CATAGFFTDTQYF. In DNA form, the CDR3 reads TGTGCCACCGCAGGGTTTTTCACAGATACGCAGTATTTT.